Reported below is one T cell receptor (beta chain). Its matching antigen is unknown. Generated by immunoSEQ multiplex PCR, the TCRdb table keeps only in-frame clones and is missing some. This table has fewer than 250,000 clones, around nine tenths appearing once. The data were obtained in a study of cytomegalovirus exposure and HLA in healthy donors. The J segment lost 2 bases and the V segment lost 1 base, leaving 3 bases of the junction unmatched. Germline values: CDR1 SGHVS, CDR2 FNYEAQ. The CDR3 loop spans 15 amino acids. Study results and caveats: The tendency of first-cohort TCR clusters to co-occur in the approximately 110 validation repertoires was identified by a subsequent analysis.

The source of this sequence is a woman aged 18 to 35 in good health and CMV-seropositive. Sequences were obtained from PBMCs. V usage is TRBV7-6 and J usage is TRBJ1-1; 8 bases agree with TRBD1. In DNA form, the CDR3 reads TGTGCCAGCAGCTTAGAAGGACAGGGCAACACTGAAGCTTTCTTT. Translating gives CASSLEGQGNTEAFF.